This T cell receptor beta chain stems from a study of CD8+CD57+ T cells in acquired aplastic anemia. Genomic DNA acted as the template from which TCR beta VDJ combination and CDR3 sequence profiling were carried out. TCRdb ran MiXCR on the reads and lists one entry per CDR3 protein. This repertoire shows about 200,000 distinct CDR3 sequences, roughly 50% found once; its top ten account for about 20%. Patients chosen for sequencing had shown CD8+CD57+ cell expansion by flow cytometry. This receptor was obtained from a human donor with aplastic anemia. The sequenced sample consisted of sorted CD4+, CD8+, or CD8+CD57+ T cells (not recorded which) from PBMCs.

Written as DNA, the CDR3 is TGCAGTGCTGACCGGGACAGTAACACTGAAGCTTTCTTT. It is translated as CSADRDSNTEAFF. J is TRBJ1-1 and V is TRBV20-1; TRBD1 aligns across 7 bases. The V gene's germline CDR1 is DFQATT and CDR2 SNEGSKA (reference sequence). This CDR3 is built from 13 residues. V lost 5 bases and J lost 2; bases outside the gene matches: 5.